One sample yielded the 16 T cell receptor beta chains listed below, sequenced in a study of PD-1 blockade in classical Hodgkin lymphoma. Time point denoted: cycle 4 day 1 (C4D1), after less than 7 weeks of nivolumab. After autologous stem cell transplantation all patients relapsed, and prior brentuximab vedotin exposure differed between cohorts. Repertoires were generated with immunoSEQ multiplex PCR, while TCRdb's copy carries only in-frame clones and drops some. The repertoire consists of tens of thousands of clones, with roughly three quarters occurring once and the leading ten covering about 19%. The sample in question was peripheral blood mononuclear cells (PBMCs), obtained before the fourth cycle of nivolumab. Receptors were obtained from a human donor with classical Hodgkin lymphoma.

The V gene is TRBV9, the J gene TRBJ1-1; perhaps TRBD1 as D (6 bases). The CDR3 is 15 amino acids. Germline CDR1 reads SGDLS; CDR2 reads YYNGEE. V was clipped by 3 bases and J by 3 bases, with 15 bases between them. CDR3 sequence (DNA): TGTGCCAGCAGCGCAGCAGGGGTCGGGTACACTGAAGCTTTCTTT. The encoded protein is CASSAAGVGYTEAFF.

For the CDR3, the DNA is TGTGCCAGCAGCCCCCCTGGCCGCACCTACGAGCAGTACTTC. Translation: CASSPPGRTYEQYF. V usage is TRBV9 and J usage is TRBJ2-7; no firm D call. V lost 4 bases to trimming and J lost 2 bases, with 13 bases between them. Germline loops: CDR1 SGDLS, CDR2 YYNGEE. The CDR3 runs 14 residues.

This clone appeared a few times. This chain uses TRBV5-1 with TRBJ1-3; the D gene is possibly TRBD1 (5 bases). Germline V gene lookup returns CDR1 SGHRS and CDR2 YFSETQ. The length of the CDR3 is 15 residues. The V and J ends lost 0 bases and 3 bases respectively, with 10 bases between them. The CDR3 DNA is TGCGCCAGCAGCTTGGAGGGGACTGGTGGAAACACCATATATTTT. Protein product: CASSLEGTGGNTIYF.

For the CDR3, the DNA is TGTGCCAGCAGCAGCTACCAAGAGACCCAGTACTTC. It codes for CASSSYQETQYF. The rearrangement links TRBV13 to TRBJ2-5, with unresolved D. Per the germline V gene, CDR1 is PRHDT and CDR2 is FYEKMQ (reference sequence). The CDR3 runs 12 residues. V lost 5 bases, J lost 0 bases, and 4 bases lay in between.

As concerns this clone: One junction end disagrees with the germline gene, perhaps due to a read error. The chain links TRBV5-6 to TRBJ1-1; tentatively, D is TRBD1 (5 bases). The CDR3 loop spans 17 amino acids. Germline-derived CDR1 and CDR2 are SGHDT and YYEEEE. CDR3 nucleotide sequence: TGTGCCAGCAGTTTGGGACTTTCGGTAACCATGAACACTGAAGCTTTCTTT. It specifies CASSLGLSVTMNTEAFF.

This chain joins TRBV5-6 and TRBJ2-4; no clear D. CDR3 length: 13 amino acids. Per germline, CDR1 SGHDT and CDR2 YYEEEE. The V end was cut by 0 bases, the J end by 8 bases, with 9 bases between. CDR3 region: CASSLAEVDIQYF. DNA for the CDR3: TGTGCCAGCAGCTTGGCCGAAGTTGACATTCAGTACTTC.

The chain employs TRBV15 and TRBJ1-5, with a possible D match to TRBD1 (5 bases). The V end was cut by 0 bases, the J end by 8 bases, with 11 bases between. This CDR3 is built from 14 residues. CDR1 is LNHNV and CDR2 is YYDKDF in the germline V gene (reference sequence). CDR3 nucleotides: TGTGCCACCAGCAGAGATTGGGGGGGGAAGCCCCAGCATTTT. It is translated as CATSRDWGGKPQHF.

The CDR3 DNA sequence: TGTGCCAGCAGCCTAGGACTAGCGGGAGGCAATGAGCAGTTCTTC. Translated: CASSLGLAGGNEQFF. V usage is TRBV4-2 and J usage is TRBJ2-1, with 14 bases matching TRBD2. This CDR3 comprises 15 residues. Germline V gene sequence: CDR1 LGHNA, CDR2 YNFKEQ. Trimming at V came to 4 bases and at J to 6 bases, leaving 2 bases not matched to a gene.

The V and J genes are TRBV19 and TRBJ1-1, with 7 bases matching TRBD1. Germline CDR1 and CDR2: LNHDA and SQIVND (reference sequence). The CDR3 is made up of 12 amino acids. V dropped 4 bases and J dropped 10; count of bases not matched to a gene: 6. The CDR3 region is CASSNDRVRAFF. In DNA, the CDR3 is TGTGCCAGTAGTAACGACAGGGTGAGAGCTTTCTTT.

The rearrangement joins TRBV5-1 to TRBJ2-1, with D tentatively TRBD1 (6 bases). This CDR3 has 16 residues. With 0 bases removed from V and 0 bases from J, the gap between germline ends came to 10 bases. CDR1 and CDR2 from the germline V gene are SGHRS and YFSETQ. The CDR3: CASSLGGHSSYNEQFF. CDR3 coding DNA: TGCGCCAGCAGCTTGGGGGGGCATAGCTCCTACAATGAGCAGTTCTTC.

CDR3 loop: CASSQEVVASFEQYF. CDR3 nucleotides: TGCGCCAGCAGCCAAGAGGTAGTAGCCAGTTTTGAGCAGTACTTC. The chain links TRBV4-3 to TRBJ2-7, with D hard to call. The CDR3 spans 15 residues. Germline V gives CDR1 LGHNA, CDR2 YSLEER. V gave up 0 bases and J gave up 7 bases, with 16 bases separating them.

The chain is built from TRBV5-1 and TRBJ2-1, with D perhaps matching TRBD2 (5 bases). Germline CDR1 reads SGHRS; CDR2 reads YFSETQ. V was trimmed by 5 bases and J by 2 bases, leaving 14 bases between them. The length of the CDR3 is 15 residues. The CDR3 coding sequence is TGCGCCAGCAGGATATCGGGATACACCTACAATGAGCAGTTCTTC. Its protein product is CASRISGYTYNEQFF.

Note on this clone: At one of its ends the junction is not consistent with the germline gene, which may arise from a read error. This chain joins TRBV5-3 and TRBJ2-1, with no clear D. TRBV5-3 is assigned to the ORF class and has an uncertain function. The CDR3 has 11 residues. CDR3 protein: CASSLGTVQFF. The DNA for the CDR3 is TGTGCCAGCAGCTTGGGAACTGTGCAGTTCTTC.

This sequence joins TRBV25-1 and TRBJ2-1; 8 bases are a match to TRBD2. The V gene end was trimmed by 1 base and the J gene end by 2 bases; junction bases not matched to a gene: 4. Germline V gene sequence: CDR1 MGHDK, CDR2 SYGVNS. There are 16 residues in the CDR3. For the CDR3, the DNA is TGTGCCAGCAGTGAATCGGGGGGGGGCCCCTACAATGAGCAGTTCTTC. It translates to CASSESGGGPYNEQFF. The complete variable domain, with remaining parts taken from reference TRBV25-1 and TRBJ2-1, reads EADIYQTPRYLVIGTGKKITLECSQTMGHDKMYWYQQDPGMELHLIHYSYGVNSTEKGDLSSESTVSRIRTEHFPLTLESARPSHTSQYLCASSESGGGPYNEQFFGPGTRLTVL.

The CDR3 protein is CAISEGLSSEAFF. The CDR3 nucleotides read TGTGCCATCAGTGAAGGTCTGTCAAGTGAAGCTTTCTTT. This sequence joins TRBV10-3 and TRBJ1-1, with no clear D. Deletions cut 3 bases from V and 7 bases from J, with 12 bases between. The CDR3 length is 13 residues. Germline V gene lookup returns CDR1 ENHRY and CDR2 SYGVKD.

This clone has just a few counts. The rearrangement uses TRBV27 and TRBJ1-1, with D possibly being TRBD1 (6 bases). CDR1 is MNHEY and CDR2 is SMNVEV in the germline V gene (reference sequence). The CDR3 has 14 residues. V shed 0 bases and J shed 5 bases, with 10 bases lying between them. The CDR3 nucleotides are TGTGCCAGCAGTTTATCACAGGGATGGACTGAAGCTTTCTTT. Translating it yields CASSLSQGWTEAFF.